These T cell receptor beta chains were read from a single sample in a study of shared clonotypes between healthy human individuals. Profiling relied on immunoSEQ multiplex PCR, and the TCRdb table lists in-frame clones only, not all of them. This table has millions of clones, 95% appearing once. Specimen: naive CD4+ T cells sorted from blood. The receptors originated from a man between 18 and 35 years old in good health. CDR3s leave out the opening cysteine and the closing phenylalanine or tryptophan.

j_call,v_call,cdr3_aa
TRBJ1-4,TRBV18,ASSPGTGEKLF
TRBJ1-1,TRBV7-2,ASSTRQGFTEAF
TRBJ1-5,TRBV19,ASTFGRQLSQPQH
TRBJ1-4,TRBV30,AWSLSPVGGEKLF
TRBJ1-1,TRBV4-1,ASSQPLMDRNTEAF
TRBJ1-4,TRBV11-2,ASSLGGAGRDEKLF
TRBJ1-5,TRBV10-3,AISEAGGIQPQH
TRBJ2-1,TRBV4-1,ASSQSLAGGVPPYNEQF
TRBJ1-5,TRBV5-6,ASSQSGGFGNQPQH
TRBJ2-7,TRBV19,ASSMSRASPYEQY
TRBJ1-4,TRBV7-6,ASSLSQINEKLF
TRBJ1-4,TRBV9,ASSADRGAEKLF
TRBJ1-4,TRBV6-6,ASTSQEYSEKLF
TRBJ1-1,TRBV4-2,ASSPRTGVSQTEAF
TRBJ2-1,TRBV15,ATSSWGSYNEQF
TRBJ2-1,TRBV6-5,ASSPGMLISGEQF
TRBJ2-2,TRBV10-1,ASSVEVSSGELF
TRBJ1-5,TRBV6-1,ASRTTGPPQPQH
TRBJ2-7,TRBV30,AWDSGTSASTQY
TRBJ1-6,TRBV18,ASSPGQAINNSPLH
TRBJ1-2,TRBV28,ASSFRPLYAYGYT
TRBJ1-5,TRBV7-8,ASIPGRTQNQPQH
TRBJ1-3,TRBV29-1,SLLGSGNTIY
TRBJ1-2,TRBV27,ASSLSWDTSYGYT
TRBJ2-5,TRBV30,AWRPSGRVLETQY
TRBJ1-1,TRBV7-9,ASSLVPQGGGAF
TRBJ1-4,TRBV6-6,ASSYRAREINEKLF
TRBJ2-1,TRBV7-3,ASSLNSLWGEQF
TRBJ1-6,TRBV7-9,ASSLGWSRGSHNSPLH
TRBJ2-7,TRBV10-3,AISDWGASYEQY
TRBJ1-1,TRBV7-9,ASSRVGIPEAF
TRBJ1-5,TRBV7-8,ASSPRQGNQPQH
TRBJ1-2,TRBV10-1,ASSESLDGLGGYT
TRBJ2-3,TRBV5-1,ASSIGTSGRGTDTQY
TRBJ2-1,TRBV12-5,ASGLVVAGGPNEQF
TRBJ2-7,TRBV5-8,ASSLGPGPYEQY
TRBJ1-4,TRBV5-1,ASSLTGTGGNEKLF
TRBJ2-7,TRBV29-1,SVLSGLAGSHEQY
TRBJ1-1,TRBV20-1,SATGGTEAF
TRBJ1-5,TRBV2,ASSRDRDNQPQH
TRBJ2-3,TRBV9,ASSRGEDTQY
TRBJ2-1,TRBV29-1,SVEDRTGKYNEQF
TRBJ1-5,TRBV30,AWRGQRPEQPQH
TRBJ1-1,TRBV7-2,ASSSSWGNTEAF
TRBJ1-5,TRBV27,ASSSTSGHYQPQH
TRBJ1-6,TRBV6-5,ASSYGGTGHSPLH
TRBJ1-2,TRBV2,ASSENREGGYT
TRBJ2-7,TRBV7-2,ASSLARQQPYEQY
TRBJ1-1,TRBV2,ASRPTGGLTEAF
TRBJ2-7,TRBV2,ASSAETGFSNEQY
TRBJ1-1,TRBV6-1,ASSFRTWDTEAF
TRBJ1-2,TRBV19,ASSSQVASNYGYT
TRBJ1-2,TRBV28,ASSSPSYRTGAGYT